This T cell receptor beta chain was sequenced in a study of neurological immune-mediated disorders. This clonotype was seen repeatedly, ten times or more. What it binds is unknown. TCRdb ran MiXCR on the 5' RACE reads and lists one entry per CDR3 protein. The sample lists tens of thousands of distinct CDR3 sequences, over 3.5% occurring once. Deletions cut 2 bases from V and 7 bases from J, with 11 bases between. CDR3 length: 14 residues. Germline CDR1 and CDR2: MGHRA and YSYEKL. The study's findings and limits: Patients with HTLV-1-associated myelopathy showed the most TCR clonal expansion. Those with multiple sclerosis showed the least, falling below healthy controls.

The chain links TRBV4-1 to TRBJ1-4, with a possible D match to TRBD1 (5 bases). This clonotype was sampled from a woman in her thirties or forties with multiple sclerosis. Specimen: CD4+ T cells from blood. Written as DNA, the CDR3 is TGCGCCAGCAGCCAATGGGGGGAAAGTGAAAAACTGTTTTTT. Amino acid sequence: CASSQWGESEKLFF.